These 22 T cell receptor beta chains were all obtained from the same sample, sequenced in a study of blood T cell repertoires in COVID-19. Some clones are missing from TCRdb's copy, which holds only in-frame ones; the method was immunoSEQ multiplex PCR. The data contain around 180,000 clones, around 80% of them singletons. Sample: peripheral blood. The origin of the receptors is an elderly woman with COVID-19, enrolled during active disease.

The chain employs TRBV6-5 and TRBJ1-5; 8 bases match TRBD1. Looked up from germline, CDR1 is MNHEY and CDR2 is SVGAGI. The J segment lost 6 bases and the V segment lost 8 bases, leaving 9 bases of the junction unmatched. There are 14 residues in the CDR3. The CDR3 DNA is TGTGCCAGCTCCCGGACAGGGCGAAGTCAGCCCCAGCATTTT. This codes for CASSRTGRSQPQHF.

This clone was counted a few times. The CDR3 here is CASSDFAGVYNEQFF. The DNA of the CDR3 is TGTGCCAGCAGTGATTTTGCGGGGGTCTACAATGAGCAGTTCTTC. The rearrangement uses TRBV2 and TRBJ2-1, with 7 bases aligning to TRBD2. The junction had 5 bases not matched to a gene; V was cut back by 3 bases and J by 3 bases. Germline V CDR1 and CDR2: SNHLY, FYNNEI. CDR3 length: 15 residues.

The chain combines TRBV4-3 with TRBJ2-7, with 13 bases lining up with TRBD2. The CDR3 extends over 19 amino acids. V dropped 4 bases and J dropped 4; count of bases not matched to a gene: 16. CDR1 is LGHNA and CDR2 is YSLEER in the germline V gene. Here the CDR3 DNA reads TGCGCCAGCAGCCCCCGAGGCGAAACTAGCGGGGGGGCCGGATACGAGCAGTACTTC. It translates to CASSPRGETSGGAGYEQYF.

This chain links TRBV7-7 with TRBJ2-2; 9 nucleotides agree with TRBD1. The CDR3 spans 16 residues. Germline V gene sequence: CDR1 SSHAT, CDR2 FNYEAQ (reference sequence). J lost 0 bases, V lost 5 bases, and 4 bases had no gene match. The DNA of the CDR3 is TGTGCCAGCAGCCCACGGACAGGGGCGAACACCGGGGAGCTGTTTTTT. Amino acid sequence: CASSPRTGANTGELFF.

V and J are TRBV3-1 (or the pseudogene TRBV3-2) and TRBJ1-1; D possibly corresponds to TRBD1 (6 bases). The CDR3 is made up of 13 amino acids. The germline V and J ends were trimmed by 0 bases and 10 bases, with 12 bases remaining between them. Germline CDR1 LGHDT, CDR2 YNNKEL (reference sequence). The CDR3 DNA is TGTGCCAGCAGCCAAGAATACCAGGGGACAGCTTTCTTT. Translating it yields CASSQEYQGTAFF.

The chain uses TRBV9 and TRBJ2-7, with 12 positions matching TRBD2. The CDR3 sequence is 16 residues long. CDR1 and CDR2 from the germline V gene are SGDLS and YYNGEE. V lost 4 bases to trimming and J lost 5 bases; unmatched junction nucleotides: 10. CDR3 protein: CASSFDPSGGGHEQYF. The CDR3 nucleotides are TGTGCCAGCAGCTTCGATCCTAGCGGGGGGGGCCACGAGCAGTACTTC.

The rearrangement links TRBV15 to TRBJ2-1, with D possibly being TRBD2 (5 bases). Deletions cut 1 base from V and 6 bases from J, with 10 bases between. This CDR3 comprises 14 residues. CDR1 and CDR2 from the germline V gene are LNHNV and YYDKDF (reference sequence). The CDR3 spells CATSRVGGPNEQFF. CDR3 DNA: TGTGCCACCAGCAGAGTTGGAGGCCCCAATGAGCAGTTCTTC.

Remarks on this clone: One junction end disagrees with the germline gene, perhaps due to a read error. This rearrangement joins TRBV10-3 to TRBJ1-2; a weak D match, TRBD1 (6 bases). From germline, CDR1 is ENHRY and CDR2 SYGVKD. The CDR3 sequence is 13 residues long. As DNA, the CDR3 is TGTGCCATCAGTTGGGAGCCAGGGGCTCAAACGAACTTC. Translated, it gives CAISWEPGAQTNF.

The chain combines TRBV4-2 with TRBJ2-7, with 11 positions matching TRBD2. Germline assignment: CDR1 LGHNA and CDR2 YNFKEQ. This CDR3 contains 17 residues. The trim removed 0 bases at V and 1 base at J, leaving 5 bases unmatched. Here the CDR3 reads CASSQEGTSGLSYEQYF. CDR3 nucleotides: TGTGCCAGCAGCCAAGAGGGGACTAGCGGCCTTTCCTACGAGCAGTACTTC.

This clone showed up just a few times. The chain carries TRBV28 and TRBJ1-2, with a possible D match to TRBD1 (5 bases). There are 17 residues in the CDR3. The V gene's germline CDR1 is MDHEN and CDR2 SYDVKM. V was clipped by 0 bases and J by 4 bases, with 18 bases between them. The CDR3 here is CASSLWIHSQGLYGYTF. As DNA, the CDR3 is TGTGCCAGCAGTTTATGGATACACAGTCAGGGCCTCTATGGCTACACCTTC.

This clone has a single count. The rearrangement uses TRBV19 and TRBJ1-6; 9 bases match TRBD1. Germline lookup yields CDR1 LNHDA and CDR2 SQIVND (reference sequence). The CDR3 totals 14 residues. V dropped 6 bases and J dropped 8; count of bases not matched to a gene: 5. The CDR3 bases are TGTGCCAGTAGCCTGACAGGGGGAGATTCACCCCTCCACTTT. Amino acid sequence: CASSLTGGDSPLHF.

The genes are TRBV5-1 and TRBJ1-6, with 7 bases lining up with TRBD1. CDR1 SGHRS and CDR2 YFSETQ come from the germline V gene. With V trimmed by 1 base and J by 0 bases, 7 bases remained unmatched. The CDR3 runs 18 residues. The CDR3, as DNA: TGCGCCAGCAGCTTGCTAGGACAGGAGAGCTCCTATAATTCACCCCTCCACTTT. Its translation is CASSLLGQESSYNSPLHF. Full variable domain (missing parts from reference TRBV5-1 and TRBJ1-6): KAGVTQTPRYLIKTRGQQVTLSCSPISGHRSVSWYQQTPGQGLQFLFEYFSETQRNKGNFPGRFSGRQFSNSRSEMNVSTLELGDSALYLCASSLLGQESSYNSPLHFGNGTRLTVT.

The chain uses TRBV5-4 and TRBJ1-2; D gene unclear. The CDR3 totals 14 residues. The germline V gene has CDR1 SGHNT and CDR2 YYREEE (reference sequence). V lost 4 bases and J lost 6, with 16 bases in between. CDR3 loop: CASSRVEAIDGYTF. The CDR3 DNA is TGTGCCAGCAGCCGAGTTGAGGCAATAGATGGCTACACCTTC.

This clone was detected a few times. The gene calls are TRBV28 and TRBJ2-3; 11 nucleotides match TRBD2. This CDR3 is built from 18 residues. Germline values: CDR1 MDHEN, CDR2 SYDVKM. The junction had 17 bases not matched to a gene; V was cut back by 6 bases and J by 6 bases. The CDR3 loop is CASSPPGLAAYLSDTQYF. In DNA form, the CDR3 reads TGTGCCAGCAGCCCGCCGGGACTAGCGGCGTATCTTTCGGATACGCAGTATTTT. The variable domain in full, completed from reference TRBV28 and TRBJ2-3, reads DVKVTQSSRYLVKRTGEKVFLECVQDMDHENMFWYRQDPGLGLRLIYFSYDVKMKEKGDIPEGYSVSREKKERFSLILESASTNQTSMYLCASSPPGLAAYLSDTQYFGPGTRLTVL.

This sequence joins TRBV9 and TRBJ2-1, with D tentatively TRBD2 (5 bases). Trimming left V 0 bases short and J 2 bases short, with 12 bases between. Per germline, CDR1 SGDLS and CDR2 YYNGEE. The CDR3 totals 16 residues. Here the CDR3 reads CASSVGGSAPYNEQFF. In DNA form, the CDR3 reads TGTGCCAGCAGCGTAGGGGGTAGCGCTCCCTACAATGAGCAGTTCTTC.

This clone was counted a few times. The chain has TRBV11-2 and TRBJ2-5; TRBD1 matches at 10 bases. The CDR3 totals 16 residues. Looked up from germline, CDR1 is SGHAT and CDR2 is FQNNGV. Unmatched junction bases numbered 3, after V lost 2 bases and J lost 0 bases. The CDR3 here is CASSLRGQGYQETQYF. CDR3 nucleotide sequence: TGTGCCAGCAGCTTAAGGGGACAGGGGTACCAAGAGACCCAGTACTTC.

The rearrangement joins TRBV2 to TRBJ1-5; 8 nucleotides agree with TRBD1. Germline V CDR1 and CDR2: SNHLY, FYNNEI. V shed 7 bases, J shed 6 bases, and the junction held 8 bases outside the gene matches. This CDR3 spans 14 amino acids. CDR3 amino acids: CASKPATGGQPQHF. The CDR3 coding sequence is TGTGCCAGCAAACCGGCCACAGGGGGTCAGCCCCAGCATTTT.

By proportion, this clone is medium-sized. The chain joins TRBV30 to TRBJ2-7; weak D call: TRBD2 (5 bases). The germline V gene has CDR1 GTSNPN and CDR2 SVGIG (reference sequence). Trimming stripped 2 bases from V and 5 bases from J, with 10 bases between. CDR3 size: 12 residues. This CDR3 is CAWSYGGDEQYF. CDR3 coding DNA: TGTGCCTGGAGTTACGGAGGCGACGAGCAGTACTTC.

The chain uses TRBV12-3 or TRBV12-4 and TRBJ1-2; D call uncertain. CDR3 size: 13 residues. Trimming took off 6 bases at V and 4 bases at J, with 12 bases between the two ends. CDR3 sequence reads: CASRGGRSYGYTF. The CDR3 region has the DNA TGTGCCAGCAGGGGCGGGAGGAGCTATGGCTACACCTTC.

The gene calls are TRBV29-1 and TRBJ2-5; possibly TRBD2 for D (5 bases). With 5 bases removed from V and 2 bases from J, the gap between germline ends came to 9 bases. This CDR3 region has 12 residues. CDR1 is SQVTM, CDR2 ANQGSEA, per germline. CDR3 amino acids: CSVSGSQETQYF. The CDR3 DNA reads TGCAGCGTTTCGGGGAGTCAAGAGACCCAGTACTTC.

This clone showed up many times. CDR3 loop: CASSLGSGGGDIQYF. For the CDR3, the DNA is TGTGCCAGCAGCTTAGGCAGCGGGGGAGGGGACATTCAGTACTTC. The chain links TRBV11-2 to TRBJ2-4; 8 positions match TRBD2. CDR3 length equals 15 residues. V dropped 1 base and J dropped 8; count of bases not matched to a gene: 7. CDR1 and CDR2 (germline): SGHAT, FQNNGV.

This chain joins TRBV19 and TRBJ1-4; 7 bases fit TRBD1. With V trimmed by 4 bases and J by 4 bases, 3 bases remained unmatched. Germline V gives CDR1 LNHDA, CDR2 SQIVND (reference sequence). CDR3 length equals 14 residues. In DNA, the CDR3 is TGTGCCAGTAGTAGGGGGACAGTTAATGAAAAACTGTTTTTT. It yields the protein CASSRGTVNEKLFF.